The rows below give T cell receptor beta chains drawn from one sample of a study of T cells in Graves' hyperthyroidism and ophthalmopathy. TCRdb redid the calling of the multiplex PCR reads with MiXCR, one entry per CDR3 protein. Seen here are some 500,000 distinct CDR3 sequences, 14% observed once, and the top ten hold under 20%. Sequencing was done on a sample of blood. Receptor source: a woman in her late teens or twenties with Graves' hyperthyroidism. CDR3s include the opening cysteine and the closing phenylalanine or tryptophan. D genes are given only for firm matches. Rows give clone size only sometimes, using once, few, many, or a class for an expanded clone.

D gene	clone size	CDR3 length	V gene	J gene	CDR3 DNA	CDR3 protein
-	many	14	TRBV27	TRBJ2-1	TGTGCCAGCAGTTCAGCTAGTAATCTCAATGAGCAGTTCTTC	CASSSASNLNEQFF
-	many	15	TRBV20-1	TRBJ1-1	TGCAGTGCGGGTACAGGCCTAAGCGAGAACACTGAAGCTTTCTTT	CSAGTGLSENTEAFF
-	few	16	TRBV5-6	TRBJ2-2	TGTGCCAGCAGCTTGGTTCCCGACGCGAACACCGGGGAGCTGTTTTTT	CASSLVPDANTGELFF
-	medium-sized	15	TRBV15	TRBJ2-1	TGTGCCACCAGCAGAGTTCAAAGAGGGAACAATGAGCAGTTCTTC	CATSRVQRGNNEQFF
TRBD1	many	14	TRBV2	TRBJ2-1	TGTGCCAGCAGTATGACAGGGGTCTACAATGAGCAGTTCTTC	CASSMTGVYNEQFF
-	many	12	TRBV30	TRBJ1-1	TGTGCCTGGGAGGCGCCGAGCACTGAAGCTTTCTTT	CAWEAPSTEAFF
-	many	11	TRBV29-1	TRBJ1-1	TGCAGCGTTCGTGAGGGGACTGAAGCTTTCTTT	CSVREGTEAFF
TRBD2	many	17	TRBV29-1	TRBJ2-2	TGCAGCGTGACGGGGACTAGCGGGAGAAGCCGCACCGGGGAGCTGTTTTTT	CSVTGTSGRSRTGELFF
TRBD1	many	12	TRBV14	TRBJ1-1	TGTGCCAGCAAATATCGGGACAGTGAAGCTTTCTTT	CASKYRDSEAFF
-	many	12	TRBV7-2	TRBJ1-6	TGTGCCAGCAGCTTGGTAAATTCACCCCTCCACTTT	CASSLVNSPLHF
-	-	13	TRBV5-5	TRBJ2-2	TGTGCCAGCAGCTTGGTCACTATTGGGGAGCTGTTTTTT	CASSLVTIGELFF
-	many	14	TRBV6-1	TRBJ2-1	TGTGCCAGCAGTGGACTACGGAGTGACAATGAGCAGTTCTTC	CASSGLRSDNEQFF
-	-	19	TRBV6-1	TRBJ2-6	TGTGCCAGCAGTGAAGCCCGGTGGGTCGAGGAATCTGGGGCCAACGTCCCGACTTTC	CASSEARWVEESGANVPTF
-	many	15	TRBV28	TRBJ2-1	TGTGCCAGCAGAAGATGGGGGCCCGGCGGAGATGAGCAGTTCTTC	CASRRWGPGGDEQFF
-	many	14	TRBV28	TRBJ1-2	TGTGCCAGCACCAACGGACAGCTGAGCTATGGCTACACCTTC	CASTNGQLSYGYTF